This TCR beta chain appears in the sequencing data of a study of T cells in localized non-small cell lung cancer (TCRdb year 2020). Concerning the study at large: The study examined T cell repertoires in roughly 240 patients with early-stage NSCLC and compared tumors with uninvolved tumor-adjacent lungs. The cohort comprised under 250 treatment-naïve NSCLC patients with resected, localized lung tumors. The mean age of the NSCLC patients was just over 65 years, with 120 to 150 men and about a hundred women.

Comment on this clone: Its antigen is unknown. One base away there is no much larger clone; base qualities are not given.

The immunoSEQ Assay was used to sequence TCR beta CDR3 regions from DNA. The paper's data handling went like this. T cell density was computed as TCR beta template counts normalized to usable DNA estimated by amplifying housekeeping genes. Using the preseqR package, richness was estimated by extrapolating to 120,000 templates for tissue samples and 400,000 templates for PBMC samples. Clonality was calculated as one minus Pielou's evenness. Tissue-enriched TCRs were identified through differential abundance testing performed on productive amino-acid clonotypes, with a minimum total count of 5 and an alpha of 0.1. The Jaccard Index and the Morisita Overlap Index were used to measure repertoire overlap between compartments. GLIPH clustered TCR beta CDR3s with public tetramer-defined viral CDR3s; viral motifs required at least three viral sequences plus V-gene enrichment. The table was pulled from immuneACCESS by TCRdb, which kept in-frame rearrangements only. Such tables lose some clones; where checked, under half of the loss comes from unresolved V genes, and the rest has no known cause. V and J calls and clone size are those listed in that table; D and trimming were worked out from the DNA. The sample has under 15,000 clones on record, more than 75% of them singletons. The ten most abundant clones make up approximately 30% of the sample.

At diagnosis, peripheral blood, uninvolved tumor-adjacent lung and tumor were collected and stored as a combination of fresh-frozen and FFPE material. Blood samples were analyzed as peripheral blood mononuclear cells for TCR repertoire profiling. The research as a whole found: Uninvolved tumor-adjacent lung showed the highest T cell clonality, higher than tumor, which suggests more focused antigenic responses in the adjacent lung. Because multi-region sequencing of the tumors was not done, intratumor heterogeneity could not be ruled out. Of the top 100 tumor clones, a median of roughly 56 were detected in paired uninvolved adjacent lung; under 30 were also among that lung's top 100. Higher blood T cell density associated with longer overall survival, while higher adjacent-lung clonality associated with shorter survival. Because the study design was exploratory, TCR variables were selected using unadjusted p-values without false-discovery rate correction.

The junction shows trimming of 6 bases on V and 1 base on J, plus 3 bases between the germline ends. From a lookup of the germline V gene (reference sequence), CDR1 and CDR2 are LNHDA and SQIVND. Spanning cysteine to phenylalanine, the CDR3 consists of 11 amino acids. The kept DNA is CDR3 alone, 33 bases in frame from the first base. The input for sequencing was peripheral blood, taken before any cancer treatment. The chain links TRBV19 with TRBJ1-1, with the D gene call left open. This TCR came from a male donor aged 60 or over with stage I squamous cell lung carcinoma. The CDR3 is CASSWNTEAFF. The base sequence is TGTGCCAGTAGCTGGAACACTGAAGCTTTCTTT.